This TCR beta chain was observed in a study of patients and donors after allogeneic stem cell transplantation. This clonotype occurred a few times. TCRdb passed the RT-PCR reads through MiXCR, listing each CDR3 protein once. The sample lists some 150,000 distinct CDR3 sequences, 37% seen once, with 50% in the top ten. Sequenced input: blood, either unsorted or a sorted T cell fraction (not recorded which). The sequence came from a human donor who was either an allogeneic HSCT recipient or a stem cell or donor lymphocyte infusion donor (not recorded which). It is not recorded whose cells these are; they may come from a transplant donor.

CDR3 nucleotides: TGCGCCAGCAGCCAACTTAAGGTCGGGCTGAACACTGAAGCTTTCTTT. The encoded protein is CASSQLKVGLNTEAFF. This sequence joins TRBV4-1 and TRBJ1-1, with D hard to call. Germline CDR1 reads MGHRA; CDR2 reads YSYEKL. The CDR3 contains 16 residues. The V end lost 2 bases, the J end lost 0 bases, and 13 bases lay between the germline ends.